This TCR beta chain is drawn from a study of CDR3 diversity in severe acne. This clonotype was seen repeatedly, ten times or more. MiXCR was run by TCRdb on the PCR reads, yielding one entry per CDR3 protein. The table includes 89,000 or so distinct CDR3 sequences, 45% to 55% detected once. Germline V gene data show CDR1 as LNHDA and CDR2 as SQIVND (reference sequence). This CDR3 has 17 amino acids. Trimming took 6 bases from V and 5 from J, leaving 23 bases between them. V gene TRBV19 combines with J gene TRBJ1-5; maybe TRBD1 (5 bases). The sequence was collected from a male donor in good health, serving as a control. The sequenced material came from blood. The CDR3 reads CASRIQPGSRGDQPQHF. As DNA, the CDR3 is TGTGCCAGTAGGATTCAGCCGGGGAGTCGGGGGGATCAGCCCCAGCATTTT. Full variable domain (outside the CDR3, taken from reference TRBV19 and TRBJ1-5): DGGITQSPKYLFRKEGQNVTLSCEQNLNHDAMYWYRQDPGQGLRLIYYSQIVNDFQKGDIAEGYSVSREKKESFPLTVTSAQKNPTAFYLCASRIQPGSRGDQPQHFGDGTRLSIL.